The 10 T cell receptor beta chains below all came from one sample that was sequenced in a study of identical twins. TCRdb used MiXCR to reprocess the 5' RACE reads, holding one entry per CDR3 protein. The repertoire consists of fewer than 250,000 distinct CDR3 sequences, with about a sixth occurring once and the leading ten covering 40%. A further study also used this sample, focusing on T cells expressing NK-cell markers.

The sample taken for sequencing was CD8+ T cells sorted from blood. These receptors came from a woman between 18 and 29 years old in good health.

There are a few counts of this clonotype. This chain connects TRBV5-5 to TRBJ2-3, with D maybe TRBD2 (5 bases). Trimming shortened V by 1 base and J by 2 bases, and 8 bases separated the two germline ends. The CDR3 contains 14 residues. Germline V gene sequence: CDR1 SGHKS, CDR2 YYEKEE (reference sequence). The CDR3 region has the DNA TGTGCCAGCAGCTTGTACGGGAACACAGATACGCAGTATTTT. Translation: CASSLYGNTDTQYF.

The chain combines TRBV6-5 with TRBJ2-1; 11 positions match TRBD2. Germline lookup yields CDR1 MNHEY and CDR2 SVGAGI. The CDR3 is 15 residues long. J was trimmed by 9 bases and V by 3 bases; bases with no gene match: 7. This CDR3 is CASSYSGRASGEQFF. The CDR3 nucleotides are TGTGCCAGCAGTTATAGCGGGAGGGCCAGTGGTGAGCAGTTCTTC.

The chain combines TRBV4-1 with TRBJ2-7; the D is unclear. Germline V CDR1 and CDR2: MGHRA, YSYEKL. Trimming removed 1 base from V and 1 base from J, with 8 bases in between. This CDR3 has 14 residues. The CDR3 spells CASSQAWGSYEQYF. In nucleotides, the CDR3 is TGCGCCAGCAGCCAAGCCTGGGGATCCTACGAGCAGTACTTC.

The gene calls are TRBV27 and TRBJ2-5; 8 bases line up with TRBD1. V shed 3 bases, J shed 5 bases, and the junction held 8 bases outside the gene matches. This CDR3 spans 15 amino acids. Germline lookup yields CDR1 MNHEY and CDR2 SMNVEV (reference sequence). The CDR3 region has the DNA TGTGCCAGCAGTTTTTCGACAGGGGAGTTCGAGACCCAGTACTTC. Translating it yields CASSFSTGEFETQYF.

Many counts were recorded for this clonotype. The gene calls are TRBV12-3 or TRBV12-4 and TRBJ1-2; D possibly corresponds to TRBD1 (5 bases). The CDR3 runs to 12 residues. V shed 6 bases and J shed 3 bases, with 8 bases lying between them. Written as DNA, the CDR3 is TGTGCCAGCAGCCTGACAGACTATGGCTACACCTTC. Translated: CASSLTDYGYTF.

The V call is TRBV5-6, the J call TRBJ2-7; 9 positions agree with TRBD1. Per germline, CDR1 SGHDT and CDR2 YYEEEE. The junction had 14 bases not matched to a gene; V was cut back by 8 bases and J by 5 bases. This CDR3 spans 15 amino acids. The CDR3 loop is CARSPEGQGYHEQYF. The CDR3 DNA sequence: TGTGCCAGGAGCCCCGAGGGACAGGGCTACCACGAGCAGTACTTC.

The rearrangement uses TRBV27 and TRBJ2-1; D is uncertain. Germline lookup yields CDR1 MNHEY and CDR2 SMNVEV (reference sequence). Between the trimmed V and J ends, which lost 4 bases and 0 bases, there was a span of 22 bases. CDR3 length: 19 residues. CDR3 in DNA: TGTGCCAGCAGTTCCCTCGACCCACCTCCGGGTCTCTCCTACAATGAGCAGTTCTTC. This gives the protein CASSSLDPPPGLSYNEQFF.

This clonotype has just a few counts. The chain carries TRBV7-8 and TRBJ2-3, with 8 bases lining up with TRBD1. Germline CDR1 is SGHVS and CDR2 is FQNEAQ. This CDR3 region has 15 residues. The V gene end was trimmed by 6 bases and the J gene end by 5 bases; junction bases not matched to a gene: 10. The CDR3 coding sequence is TGTGCCAGCAGTCCGACAGGGGCCCCTAGAGATACGCAGTATTTT. Encoded protein: CASSPTGAPRDTQYF.

This clonotype was seen ten or more times. The J gene is TRBJ2-7, the V gene TRBV28; 7 bases fit TRBD2. In germline, CDR1 is MDHEN, CDR2 SYDVKM. CDR3 length: 13 residues. The V segment lost 11 bases and the J segment 4 bases; nucleotides outside the gene matches: 11. DNA for the CDR3: TGTGCCCCAGGTCGGGGAGGGCCTTACGAGCAGTACTTC. It specifies CAPGRGGPYEQYF.

J is TRBJ2-7 and V is TRBV29-1, with 7 bases identical to TRBD1. Germline values: CDR1 SQVTM, CDR2 ANQGSEA. The ends lost 5 bases at V and 4 bases at J; junction bases unmatched: 11. The CDR3 consists of 14 residues. The CDR3 reads CSVSTPQGIYEQYF. CDR3 nucleotide sequence: TGCAGCGTTTCAACCCCACAGGGGATATACGAGCAGTACTTC.